One sample yielded the 32 T cell receptor beta chains listed below, sequenced in a study of T cells after yellow fever vaccination. TCRdb re-called the 5' RACE reads with MiXCR, one entry per CDR3 protein. The sample holds some 300,000 distinct CDR3 sequences, around 10% seen once. Here the sequenced sample was CD4+ T cells sorted from PBMCs, taken 5 days after the yellow fever booster vaccination. The receptors were sampled from a man aged 18 to 29 who received the YFV17D yellow fever vaccine.

This clonotype was counted ten times or more. The chain joins TRBV4-3 to TRBJ1-1; 7 nucleotides agree with TRBD1. Per germline, CDR1 LGHNA and CDR2 YSLEER. With V trimmed by 3 bases and J by 3 bases, 1 base remained unmatched. This CDR3 spans 13 amino acids. The CDR3 loop reads CASSQQGDTEAFF. The DNA of the CDR3 is TGCGCCAGCAGCCAGCAGGGGGACACTGAAGCTTTCTTT.

The sample holds many counts of this clonotype. The V gene is TRBV29-1, the J gene TRBJ2-1; no definite D call. This CDR3 region has 11 residues. Trimming took off 7 bases at V and 5 bases at J, with 9 bases between the two ends. Germline V gene data show CDR1 as SQVTM and CDR2 as ANQGSEA. CDR3 protein: CSGGRHNEQFF. In nucleotides, the CDR3 is TGCAGCGGAGGCAGACACAATGAGCAGTTCTTC.

The rearrangement uses TRBV10-3 and TRBJ2-1, with 7 bases that match TRBD2. V lost 4 bases, J lost 4 bases, and 4 bases stayed unmatched. This CDR3 has 14 residues. Germline loops: CDR1 ENHRY, CDR2 SYGVKD. The CDR3 loop reads CAISATGGYNEQFF. The CDR3 DNA sequence: TGTGCCATCAGTGCTACGGGGGGTTACAATGAGCAGTTCTTC.

The table lists this clonotype with a few counts. The chain has TRBV19 and TRBJ2-3; 12 bases align to TRBD2. The CDR3 has 17 amino acids. Germline loops: CDR1 LNHDA, CDR2 SQIVND (reference sequence). The V segment lost 6 bases and the J segment 6 bases; nucleotides outside the gene matches: 13. CDR3 in DNA: TGTGCCAGTAGAAGAACTAGCGGGGGGTCGGGGGTGGATACGCAGTATTTT. Its protein product is CASRRTSGGSGVDTQYF.

This clonotype appeared many times. V and J are TRBV6-5 and TRBJ2-7; the D gene is possibly TRBD1 (6 bases). V lost 0 bases to trimming and J lost 2 bases, with 17 bases between them. Germline CDR1 is MNHEY and CDR2 is SVGAGI. The length of the CDR3 is 17 residues. The CDR3 DNA is TGTGCCAGCAGTTACTCGATAGACGCAGGGGCCCCCTACGAGCAGTACTTC. Translation gives CASSYSIDAGAPYEQYF.

At least ten counts were recorded for this clonotype. This rearrangement joins TRBV20-1 to TRBJ2-1, with 9 positions matching TRBD1. CDR1 is DFQATT, CDR2 SNEGSKA, per germline (reference sequence). V gave up 5 bases and J gave up 9 bases; unmatched junction bases: 5. This CDR3 has 12 residues. In DNA, the CDR3 is TGCAGTGCTTCCGGGACAGGGACTGAGCAGTTCTTC. Translation: CSASGTGTEQFF.

This clonotype was seen a few times. V and J are TRBV4-2 and TRBJ2-5, with 12 bases aligning to TRBD2. The J segment lost 3 bases and the V segment lost 0 bases, leaving 5 bases of the junction unmatched. Germline CDR1 reads LGHNA; CDR2 reads YNFKEQ. CDR3 length: 17 amino acids. For the CDR3, the DNA is TGTGCCAGCAGCCAAGATGCAACTAGCGGGGGGAAAGAGACCCAGTACTTC. Translated, it gives CASSQDATSGGKETQYF.

This clonotype turned up a few times. The chain combines TRBV4-2 with TRBJ2-7; 7 positions match TRBD2. V lost 0 bases and J lost 5; bases outside the gene matches: 7. Germline V gene sequence: CDR1 LGHNA, CDR2 YNFKEQ. The CDR3 is made up of 15 amino acids. The CDR3 coding sequence is TGTGCCAGCAGCCAAGACACCAGACTAGCCCACGAGCAGTACGTC. This encodes CASSQDTRLAHEQYV.

This clonotype was counted between two and nine times. The CDR3 sequence is CASSQGDRMNTEAFF. DNA of the CDR3: TGCGCCAGCAGCCAAGGGGACAGGATGAACACTGAAGCTTTCTTT. The J gene is TRBJ1-1, the V gene TRBV4-1; TRBD1 aligns across 8 bases. Germline V lookup: CDR1 MGHRA, CDR2 YSYEKL. The CDR3 is 15 amino acids. Trimming cost V 1 base and J 0 bases; bases outside gene matches: 1.

The chain uses TRBV18 and TRBJ2-7, with D unclear. The CDR3 is 13 residues long. Germline assignment: CDR1 KGHSH and CDR2 LQKENI. V shed 3 bases and J shed 2 bases, with 8 bases lying between them. The CDR3 bases are TGTGCCAGCTCACCCGCAGGCACCTACGAGCAGTACGTC. Its translation: CASSPAGTYEQYV.

This clonotype was seen only a few times. CDR3 bases: TGTGCCAGCAGGCCTGACAGGGGAGACTATGTGACAGATACGCAGTATTTT. Protein product: CASRPDRGDYVTDTQYF. The chain has TRBV6-6 and TRBJ2-3, with 8 positions matching TRBD1. V shed 6 bases and J 3 bases; nucleotides not matched to a gene: 14. Germline V CDR1 and CDR2: MNHNY, SVGAGI (reference sequence). The CDR3 is 17 residues long.

This sequence joins TRBV19 and TRBJ1-4, with 7 positions matching TRBD1. Germline V gene lookup returns CDR1 LNHDA and CDR2 SQIVND (reference sequence). With V trimmed by 5 bases and J by 10 bases, 13 bases remained unmatched. The CDR3 extends over 15 amino acids. The CDR3 is CASSSLRDSPAKLFF. The CDR3, as DNA: TGTGCCAGTAGTTCGCTGAGGGACAGTCCGGCAAAACTGTTTTTT.

This clonotype was seen a few times. The V and J genes are TRBV7-2 and TRBJ2-1; 11 positions agree with TRBD2. The CDR3 loop spans 17 amino acids. CDR1 and CDR2 (germline): SGHTA, FQGNSA. Losses at the gene ends were 1 base for V and 4 bases for J; bases not matched to a gene: 6. The CDR3 spells CASSLEVGTSGYNEQFF. CDR3 sequence (DNA): TGTGCCAGCAGCTTAGAAGTAGGGACTAGCGGATACAATGAGCAGTTCTTC.

This clonotype was counted between two and nine times. The chain carries TRBV20-1 and TRBJ2-6, with TRBD1 matching over 9 bases. Germline lookup yields CDR1 DFQATT and CDR2 SNEGSKA (reference sequence). The CDR3 extends over 16 amino acids. V dropped 6 bases and J dropped 3; count of bases not matched to a gene: 9. The CDR3: CSAHRGPAHGANVLTF. Written as DNA, the CDR3 is TGCAGTGCCCACAGGGGGCCAGCTCATGGGGCCAACGTCCTGACTTTC.

This clonotype has more than one count but fewer than ten. This chain uses TRBV2 with TRBJ2-7; 9 positions match TRBD2. The germline gives CDR1 SNHLY, CDR2 FYNNEI. V lost 5 bases and J lost 6; bases outside the gene matches: 5. This CDR3 is 13 amino acids long. CDR3: CASSSGLAREQYF. CDR3 in DNA: TGTGCCAGCAGTTCGGGACTAGCCCGCGAGCAGTACTTC.

V gene TRBV29-1 combines with J gene TRBJ2-7; 8 bases are a match to TRBD1. The CDR3 consists of 12 residues. Germline V gene lookup returns CDR1 SQVTM and CDR2 ANQGSEA. The V gene end was trimmed by 4 bases and the J gene end by 5 bases; junction bases not matched to a gene: 4. The CDR3 reads CSVGDRGNEQYF. CDR3 in DNA: TGCAGCGTTGGCGACAGGGGAAACGAGCAGTACTTC.

This clonotype was seen many times. The rearrangement uses TRBV12-3 or TRBV12-4 and TRBJ2-2; 10 bases fit TRBD1. Unmatched junction bases numbered 5, after V lost 6 bases and J lost 4 bases. The CDR3 is made up of 15 amino acids. The CDR3 reads CASSDRGRSTGELFF. The CDR3 DNA sequence: TGTGCCAGCAGCGACAGGGGGCGAAGCACCGGGGAGCTGTTTTTT.

In its sample, this clonotype was seen a few times. The chain employs TRBV4-1 and TRBJ2-3, with 16 nucleotides matching TRBD2. Trimming cost V 4 bases and J 3 bases; bases outside gene matches: 7. CDR3 length: 18 residues. Germline V CDR1 and CDR2: MGHRA, YSYEKL. The CDR3 coding sequence is TGCGCCAGCAGCCTGGGACTAGCGGGGGGGCCTTTAACAGATACGCAGTATTTT. Translation gives CASSLGLAGGPLTDTQYF.

The chain uses TRBV7-2 and TRBJ1-5, with D maybe TRBD1 (6 bases). Germline V gene lookup returns CDR1 SGHTA and CDR2 FQGNSA. CDR3 size: 16 residues. The germline V and J ends were trimmed by 3 bases and 3 bases, with 15 bases remaining between them. The CDR3 DNA reads TGTGCCAGCAGCTTCTCCGCAGGGGTTAACAATCAGCCCCAGCATTTT. Protein: CASSFSAGVNNQPQHF.

This clonotype was counted at least ten times. The J gene is TRBJ2-3, the V gene TRBV12-3 or TRBV12-4; no definite D call. V was pared by 6 bases and J by 6 bases, with 7 bases between. The CDR3 extends over 11 amino acids. The CDR3: CASRYTDTQYF. CDR3 sequence (DNA): TGTGCCAGCAGGTACACGGATACGCAGTATTTT.

The CDR3 DNA follows: TGTGCCAGCGGTCCACGGGGGTACTACAATGAGCAGTTCTTC. As protein: CASGPRGYYNEQFF. The rearrangement links TRBV19 to TRBJ2-1; weak D call: TRBD2 (6 bases). Germline V CDR1 and CDR2: LNHDA, SQIVND (reference sequence). The V and J ends lost 9 bases and 3 bases respectively, with 15 bases between them. The CDR3 is 14 amino acids.

J is TRBJ2-5 and V is TRBV6-2 or TRBV6-3; D is tentatively TRBD1 or TRBD2 (5 bases each). The germline CDR1 and CDR2 sequences are MNHEY and SVGEGT. The CDR3 loop spans 15 amino acids. V gave up 6 bases and J gave up 1 base, with 15 bases separating them. CDR3 loop: CASSTGPGRQETQYF. For the CDR3, the DNA is TGTGCCAGCAGCACTGGCCCGGGACGCCAAGAGACCCAGTACTTC.

This clonotype was detected ten times or more. The chain couples TRBV7-9 to TRBJ1-1; no clear D. V dropped 2 bases and J dropped 1 base, with 5 bases sitting between them. Germline CDR1 and CDR2: SEHNR and FQNEAQ (reference sequence). The CDR3 totals 13 residues. The CDR3 coding sequence is TGTGCCAGCAGCTTAACCGCGAACACTGAAGCTTTCTTT. Protein: CASSLTANTEAFF.

This clonotype has ten or more counts. The chain couples TRBV28 to TRBJ1-5, with a possible D match to TRBD1 (5 bases). This CDR3 has 12 residues. Germline assignment: CDR1 MDHEN and CDR2 SYDVKM. Trimming left V 7 bases short and J 9 bases short, with 13 bases between. The CDR3 DNA sequence: TGTGCCAGCACCTCGGGGGGGTTGCCCCAGCATTTT. Translated: CASTSGGLPQHF.

This clonotype was found a few times. The V gene is TRBV6-5, the J gene TRBJ2-7; D is tentatively TRBD1 or TRBD2 (5 bases each). Germline V gene data show CDR1 as MNHEY and CDR2 as SVGAGI. Trimming took 6 bases from V and 1 from J, leaving 19 bases between them. The length of the CDR3 is 16 residues. The CDR3, as DNA: TGTGCCAGCAGACGGGATGGGGGTCCAAATTCCTACGAGCAGTACGTC. This sequence encodes CASRRDGGPNSYEQYV.

There are many counts of this clonotype. The J gene is TRBJ2-5, the V gene TRBV5-1; D possibly corresponds to TRBD2 (6 bases). The CDR3 length is 15 residues. Germline values: CDR1 SGHRS, CDR2 YFSETQ. The V gene lost 3 bases and the J gene lost 5 bases, with 17 bases spanning the gap. CDR3 in amino acids: CASSSTGTPAETQYF. For the CDR3, the DNA is TGCGCCAGCAGCTCAACCGGGACTCCCGCGGAGACCCAGTACTTC.

This rearrangement joins TRBV7-2 to TRBJ2-5; D may be TRBD1 (6 bases). The CDR3 contains 15 residues. The germline V gene encodes CDR1 SGHTA and CDR2 FQGNSA. V lost 3 bases and J lost 7, with 18 bases in between. The CDR3 DNA reads as TGTGCCAGCAGCTTCCAACAGGGCGATATGTGGACCCAGTACTTC. This sequence encodes CASSFQQGDMWTQYF.

This clonotype was seen a few times. The chain carries TRBV5-1 and TRBJ1-1, with D perhaps TRBD1 (5 bases). The V gene lost 0 bases and the J gene lost 2 bases, with 8 bases spanning the gap. The CDR3 contains 14 residues. Germline CDR1 and CDR2: SGHRS and YFSETQ. Here the CDR3 reads CASSLVGDNTEAFF. The CDR3 DNA sequence: TGCGCCAGCAGCTTGGTAGGGGACAACACTGAAGCTTTCTTT.

This clonotype was seen more than once but under ten times. This chain joins TRBV29-1 and TRBJ2-5, with D possibly TRBD2 on 7 matching bases. Germline CDR1 SQVTM, CDR2 ANQGSEA. The CDR3 length is 11 residues. The DNA of the CDR3 is TGCTGCGGGGGCCTCCGAGAGACCCAGTACTTC. Its protein is CCGGLRETQYF.

Comments on this clonotype: A single base separates this from a much larger clone, so it may be a read error. This chain links TRBV28 with TRBJ2-5; 10 bases agree with TRBD2. This CDR3 is 15 amino acids long. CDR1 is MDHEN, CDR2 SYDVKM, per germline. V gave up 8 bases and J gave up 8 bases; unmatched junction bases: 14. CDR3 DNA: TGTGCCAGCCTCTCAGCGGGGGGGCCGGAGGATACCCAGTACTTC. Amino acids: CASLSAGGPEDTQYF. The variable domain in full, with the rest retrieved from reference TRBV28 and TRBJ2-5, is DVKVTQSSRYLVKRTGEKVFLECVQDMDHENMFWYRQDPGLGLRLIYFSYDVKMKEKGDIPEGYSVSREKKERFSLILESASTNQTSMYLCASLSAGGPEDTQYFGPGTRLLVL.

This clonotype was picked up many times. V and J are TRBV7-9 and TRBJ2-3, with 12 bases lining up with TRBD2. The CDR3 contains 17 residues. Trimming cost V 5 bases and J 8 bases; bases outside gene matches: 14. From germline, CDR1 is SEHNR and CDR2 FQNEAQ (reference sequence). CDR3 residues: CASSARTSGTGDGTQYF. The CDR3 DNA reads as TGTGCCAGCAGCGCCCGGACTAGCGGGACCGGGGATGGTACGCAGTATTTT.

The chain joins TRBV7-2 to TRBJ2-1, with 8 bases fitting TRBD2. V gave up 5 bases and J gave up 9 bases; unmatched junction bases: 9. Germline CDR1 SGHTA, CDR2 FQGNSA. The CDR3 is made up of 14 amino acids. CDR3 bases: TGTGCCAGCAGCCCCGGGGGGGGGCAAGCTGAGCAGTTCTTC. Residues: CASSPGGGQAEQFF.